The next 30 T cell receptor beta chains were all read from a single sample in a study of T cell responses to AZD1222 COVID-19 vaccine. Sequenced by immunoSEQ multiplex PCR; TCRdb stores in-frame clones only, minus some. The profile shows under 150,000 clones, around 85% of them singletons. The sample here was peripheral blood, taken 28 days after the second dose of the MenACWY control vaccine. The receptors stem from an adult who received the MenACWY meningococcal vaccine as a control.

The chain carries TRBV5-6 and TRBJ1-5; D gene uncertain. Trimming removed 0 bases at V and 2 bases at J, with 6 bases between. Germline assignment: CDR1 SGHDT and CDR2 YYEEEE. The CDR3 totals 14 residues. The CDR3 DNA reads TGTGCCAGCAGCTTGGGGTACGGCAATCAGCCCCAGCATTTT. Translation: CASSLGYGNQPQHF.

CDR3 amino acids: CASSLDTGGQPQHF. For the CDR3, the DNA is TGCGCCAGCAGCCTTGACACTGGAGGTCAGCCCCAGCATTTT. J is TRBJ1-5 and V is TRBV5-1; D gene unclear. The CDR3 sequence is 14 residues long. The germline V gene encodes CDR1 SGHRS and CDR2 YFSETQ. The V end was cut by 4 bases, the J end by 6 bases, with 14 bases between.

In its sample, this clone was seen many times. This chain connects TRBV19 to TRBJ2-7; 8 nucleotides agree with TRBD1. The length of the CDR3 is 13 residues. V lost 7 bases and J lost 5; bases outside the gene matches: 7. Germline CDR1 is LNHDA and CDR2 is SQIVND (reference sequence). The CDR3, as DNA: TGTGCCAGTACCCCACAGGGGGACAACGAGCAGTACGTC. Amino acids: CASTPQGDNEQYV.

This clone was picked up one time. CDR3 in DNA: TGTGCCACCAGCAGAGAAGGGACTAGAGGGCGTGAAAAACTGTTTTTT. It codes for CATSREGTRGREKLFF. The chain recombines TRBV15 with TRBJ1-4, with D perhaps TRBD1 (5 bases). Trimming removed 0 bases at V and 7 bases at J, with 15 bases between. The CDR3 has 16 residues. Germline V gives CDR1 LNHNV, CDR2 YYDKDF (reference sequence).

There are a few counts of this clone. V usage is TRBV4-1 and J usage is TRBJ1-6; tentatively, D is TRBD1 (5 bases). CDR3 length: 16 residues. Looked up from germline, CDR1 is MGHRA and CDR2 is YSYEKL. V was trimmed by 3 bases and J by 5 bases, leaving 14 bases between them. DNA of the CDR3: TGCGCCAGCAGCCAGCGGTCTGGGGGGGATAATTCACCCCTCCACTTT. Its translation is CASSQRSGGDNSPLHF.

This clone was recorded a few times. The chain combines TRBV5-1 with TRBJ1-4; D is possibly TRBD1 (5 bases). CDR3 length: 13 amino acids. The germline gives CDR1 SGHRS, CDR2 YFSETQ. With 1 base removed from V and 8 bases from J, the gap between germline ends came to 9 bases. CDR3 residues: CASSLTPGEKLFF. The DNA for the CDR3 is TGCGCCAGCAGCTTGACCCCAGGGGAAAAACTGTTTTTT.

This clone came up a few times. V and J are TRBV5-8 and TRBJ1-6, with D possibly being TRBD1 (5 bases). This CDR3 comprises 15 residues. Trimming cost V 5 bases and J 10 bases, with 19 bases left between them. Germline V CDR1 and CDR2: SGHTS, YDEGEE. The CDR3 region is CASRFRRGSNSPLHF. CDR3 in DNA: TGTGCCAGCAGATTCAGGAGGGGATCTAACTCACCCCTCCACTTT.

The rearrangement links TRBV19 to TRBJ2-2; the D is unclear. V was trimmed by 3 bases and J by 6 bases, leaving 14 bases between them. CDR1 is LNHDA and CDR2 is SQIVND in the germline V gene (reference sequence). The CDR3 extends over 15 amino acids. As DNA, the CDR3 is TGTGCCAGTAGTATGTTGTCAGTAGGACCCGGGGAGCTGTTTTTT. Protein sequence: CASSMLSVGPGELFF.

This clone occurred a few times. The chain uses TRBV13 and TRBJ1-2; TRBD1 agrees at 7 bases. J gave up 2 bases and V 1 base, and 7 bases lay outside the gene matches. The CDR3 totals 16 residues. From germline, CDR1 is PRHDT and CDR2 FYEKMQ (reference sequence). The chain's CDR3 is CASSLVGDRVNYGYTF. In DNA, the CDR3 is TGTGCCAGCAGCTTAGTGGGTGACAGGGTGAACTATGGCTACACCTTC.

The rearrangement uses TRBV30 and TRBJ1-1; tentatively, D is TRBD1 (6 bases). V lost 0 bases, J lost 3 bases, and 11 bases lay in between. This CDR3 is 14 amino acids long. Germline V gives CDR1 GTSNPN, CDR2 SVGIG (reference sequence). In DNA form, the CDR3 reads TGTGCCTGGAGTGTATACGGGGGCGACACTGAAGCTTTCTTT. It yields the protein CAWSVYGGDTEAFF. Full variable domain (missing parts from reference TRBV30 and TRBJ1-1): SQTIHQWPATLVQPVGSPLSLECTVEGTSNPNLYWYRQAAGRGLQLLFYSVGIGQISSEVPQNLSASRPQDRQFILSSKKLLLSDSGFYLCAWSVYGGDTEAFFGQGTRLTVV.

The gene calls are TRBV5-1 and TRBJ1-3; D is unclear. Germline-derived CDR1 and CDR2 are SGHRS and YFSETQ. V was trimmed by 0 bases and J by 3 bases, leaving 7 bases between them. This CDR3 comprises 14 residues. The CDR3 spells CASSLGEGGNTIYF. The CDR3, as DNA: TGCGCCAGCAGCTTGGGAGAAGGTGGAAACACCATATATTTT.

The V gene is TRBV18, the J gene TRBJ1-5; D is unresolved. There are 12 residues in the CDR3. With 3 bases removed from V and 3 bases from J, the gap between germline ends came to 3 bases. Germline V gene sequence: CDR1 KGHSH, CDR2 LQKENI. The CDR3 DNA reads TGTGCCAGCTCACCCTCCAATCAGCCCCAGCATTTT. Encoded protein: CASSPSNQPQHF. The variable domain in full, with the rest retrieved from reference TRBV18 and TRBJ1-5, is NAGVMQNPRHLVRRRGQEARLRCSPMKGHSHVYWYRQLPEEGLKFMVYLQKENIIDESGMPKERFSAEFPKEGPSILRIQQVVRGDSAAYFCASSPSNQPQHFGDGTRLSIL.

This chain uses TRBV10-3 with TRBJ2-2; D remains unclear. The CDR3 totals 13 residues. V lost 6 bases and J lost 3, with 8 bases in between. The germline V gene has CDR1 ENHRY and CDR2 SYGVKD. CDR3 in amino acids: CAISFEYTGELFF. Here the CDR3 DNA reads TGTGCCATCAGCTTCGAGTACACCGGGGAGCTGTTTTTT.

The chain employs TRBV7-8 and TRBJ2-1; D is uncertain. This CDR3 is 18 amino acids long. Between the trimmed V and J ends, which lost 5 bases and 7 bases, there was a span of 27 bases. Germline assignment: CDR1 SGHVS and CDR2 FQNEAQ. The CDR3 loop is CASSLLTAAGIDMNEQFF. Written as DNA, the CDR3 is TGTGCCAGCAGCCTACTAACGGCAGCTGGGATCGATATGAATGAGCAGTTCTTC.

The chain uses TRBV10-3 and TRBJ1-2; D is uncertain. Germline lookup yields CDR1 ENHRY and CDR2 SYGVKD. V lost 1 base and J 0 bases, leaving 6 bases between the germline ends. The CDR3 covers 14 residues. The CDR3 nucleotides read TGTGCCATCAGTGAGTTTGGACCTAACTATGGCTACACCTTC. It translates to CAISEFGPNYGYTF.

There are a few counts of this clone. V gene TRBV24-1 combines with J gene TRBJ1-5; TRBD1 aligns across 9 bases. Germline loops: CDR1 KGHDR, CDR2 SFDVKD. The CDR3 runs 15 residues. Trimming removed 4 bases from V and 7 bases from J; junction bases left unmatched: 7. In DNA, the CDR3 is TGTGCCACCAGTGACACCGGGACAGGGAGACAGCCCCAGCATTTT. It codes for CATSDTGTGRQPQHF.

In this sample, this clone turned up a few times. V usage is TRBV27 and J usage is TRBJ1-5; 7 positions agree with TRBD1. Unmatched junction bases numbered 10, after V lost 5 bases and J lost 0 bases. From germline, CDR1 is MNHEY and CDR2 SMNVEV (reference sequence). The CDR3 runs 17 residues. DNA for the CDR3: TGTGCCAGCAGTCCGGACAGGCCGTATAATAGCAATCAGCCCCAGCATTTT. Protein sequence: CASSPDRPYNSNQPQHF.

This clone has only one observation. The V call is TRBV19, the J call TRBJ2-1; 8 bases line up with TRBD1. This CDR3 contains 15 residues. Unmatched junction bases numbered 9, after V lost 4 bases and J lost 7 bases. In germline, CDR1 is LNHDA, CDR2 SQIVND (reference sequence). This CDR3 is CASSTPGQVVNEQFF. CDR3 DNA: TGTGCCAGTAGTACTCCGGGACAGGTGGTTAATGAGCAGTTCTTC.

The genes are TRBV6-2 or TRBV6-3 and TRBJ1-4; D possibly corresponds to TRBD1 (6 bases). This CDR3 region has 14 residues. V lost 5 bases and J lost 8, with 15 bases in between. CDR1 is MNHEY, CDR2 SVGEGT, per germline. CDR3 in amino acids: CASSLDRPWEKLFF. CDR3 in DNA: TGTGCCAGCAGTCTGGACAGACCTTGGGAAAAACTGTTTTTT.

This sequence joins TRBV2 and TRBJ1-6, with 9 bases aligning to TRBD1. CDR3 size: 16 residues. The germline CDR1 and CDR2 sequences are SNHLY and FYNNEI. Trimming removed 7 bases from V and 5 bases from J; junction bases left unmatched: 9. CDR3 protein: CASNVPGQGDNSPLHF. The DNA of the CDR3 is TGTGCCAGCAACGTTCCGGGACAGGGAGATAATTCACCCCTCCACTTT.

The chain recombines TRBV7-3 with TRBJ2-2; 11 positions agree with TRBD2. CDR1 and CDR2 from the germline V gene are SGHTA and FQGTGA. The ends lost 1 base at V and 2 bases at J; junction bases unmatched: 6. The CDR3 has 18 amino acids. CDR3 in amino acids: CASSLIGLAGPNTGELFF. Written as DNA, the CDR3 is TGTGCCAGCAGCTTAATCGGACTAGCGGGCCCTAACACCGGGGAGCTGTTTTTT.

The genes are TRBV12-5 and TRBJ2-1, with D perhaps TRBD2 (5 bases). The length of the CDR3 is 11 residues. Germline V gives CDR1 LGHNT, CDR2 FRNRAP. The ends were cut back, 9 bases at V and 7 bases at J, with 10 bases in the middle. The CDR3 here is CASSSGNEQFF. The CDR3 DNA is TGTGCTAGCTCCTCGGGGAATGAGCAGTTCTTC.

As for this clone: An end of the junction does not agree with germline; a read error may underlie this. The chain carries TRBV6-6 and TRBJ2-7; D remains unclear. Germline V lookup: CDR1 MNHNY, CDR2 SVGAGI (reference sequence). The CDR3 extends over 11 amino acids. The CDR3, as DNA: TGTGCCAGCAGTCACTCCTACGAGCAGTACTTC. Translated: CASSHSYEQYF.

This chain uses TRBV29-1 with TRBJ1-2; D unresolved. Between the trimmed V and J ends, which lost 3 bases and 2 bases, there was a span of 4 bases. Germline V gene sequence: CDR1 SQVTM, CDR2 ANQGSEA. The CDR3 length is 11 residues. The CDR3 is CSVENNYGYTF. The CDR3 coding sequence is TGCAGCGTTGAGAACAACTATGGCTACACCTTC.

The J gene is TRBJ2-1, the V gene TRBV5-6, with 7 bases matching TRBD1. Germline V gene lookup returns CDR1 SGHDT and CDR2 YYEEEE. CDR3 length equals 17 residues. V dropped 4 bases and J dropped 3; count of bases not matched to a gene: 13. The CDR3, as DNA: TGTGCCAGCAGCCAACAGGGGAAGGGGCCGCTCTACAATGAGCAGTTCTTC. Translating gives CASSQQGKGPLYNEQFF.

The rearrangement links TRBV21-1 to TRBJ1-1; no check of the table's D call, TRBD1, against the DNA was made. TRBV21-1 corresponds to a pseudogene. This CDR3 region has 16 residues. This CDR3 is CASSTSGTGYGTEAFF. The CDR3 nucleotides are TGTGCCAGCAGCACTTCCGGGACAGGGTACGGCACTGAAGCTTTCTTT.

The V gene is TRBV28, the J gene TRBJ2-2; tentatively, D is TRBD2 (5 bases). This CDR3 is 17 amino acids long. In germline, CDR1 is MDHEN, CDR2 SYDVKM. Deletions cut 5 bases from V and 4 bases from J, with 20 bases between. The CDR3 is CASSKTIQGPTTGELFF. In nucleotides, the CDR3 is TGTGCCAGCAGTAAGACTATACAAGGACCGACCACCGGGGAGCTGTTTTTT.

V and J are TRBV12-2 and TRBJ2-3; the table's TRBD2 call for D was not verified on the DNA. TRBV12-2 is noted as a pseudogene. This CDR3 contains 17 residues. The CDR3 DNA sequence: TGTGCAAGTCGCCCCCCTAGGGGGAGGGCCCTCACAGATACGCAGTATTTT. Amino acid sequence: CASRPPRGRALTDTQYF.

The chain carries TRBV18 and TRBJ2-7; D perhaps matches TRBD2 (5 bases). Trimming stripped 5 bases from V and 0 bases from J, with 14 bases between. Germline values: CDR1 KGHSH, CDR2 LQKENI. The CDR3 has 15 residues. CDR3 in DNA: TGTGCCAGCTCATTGCAAGCGGTGAGCTCCTACGAGCAGTACTTC. Protein sequence: CASSLQAVSSYEQYF. Full variable domain (outside the CDR3, taken from reference TRBV18 and TRBJ2-7): NAGVMQNPRHLVRRRGQEARLRCSPMKGHSHVYWYRQLPEEGLKFMVYLQKENIIDESGMPKERFSAEFPKEGPSILRIQQVVRGDSAAYFCASSLQAVSSYEQYFGPGTRLTVT.

The CDR3: CATSRDLRRNTGELFF. For the CDR3, the DNA is TGTGCCACCAGCAGAGATCTCCGCAGAAACACCGGGGAGCTGTTTTTT. The chain carries TRBV15 and TRBJ2-2; D not certain. This CDR3 spans 16 amino acids. The ends were cut back, 0 bases at V and 2 bases at J, with 10 bases in the middle. Germline V CDR1 and CDR2: LNHNV, YYDKDF (reference sequence).